The T cell receptor (beta chain) under discussion was sequenced for a study of T cells in Graves' hyperthyroidism and ophthalmopathy. Amplification yielded TCR beta CDR3 regions, with RNA transcripts as the source. TCR CDR3 underwent first-round RT-PCR with the HTBI primer set. TCRdb re-called the multiplex PCR reads through MiXCR, storing one row per CDR3 protein. Seen here are approximately 600,000 distinct CDR3 sequences, 13% to 15% observed once, and the top ten hold 6.5% to 9%. Germline values: CDR1 SGDLS, CDR2 YYNGEE. This CDR3 is built from 15 residues. V was pared by 4 bases and J by 6 bases, with 19 bases between. This clonotype was picked up many times.

The rearrangement joins TRBV9 to TRBJ1-1, with unresolved D. Source material: blood. This TCR derives from a woman in her late teens or twenties with Graves' ophthalmopathy. CDR3 region: CASSTRTGMGAEAFF. CDR3 coding DNA: TGTGCCAGCAGCACCCGCACGGGGATGGGCGCTGAAGCTTTCTTT.